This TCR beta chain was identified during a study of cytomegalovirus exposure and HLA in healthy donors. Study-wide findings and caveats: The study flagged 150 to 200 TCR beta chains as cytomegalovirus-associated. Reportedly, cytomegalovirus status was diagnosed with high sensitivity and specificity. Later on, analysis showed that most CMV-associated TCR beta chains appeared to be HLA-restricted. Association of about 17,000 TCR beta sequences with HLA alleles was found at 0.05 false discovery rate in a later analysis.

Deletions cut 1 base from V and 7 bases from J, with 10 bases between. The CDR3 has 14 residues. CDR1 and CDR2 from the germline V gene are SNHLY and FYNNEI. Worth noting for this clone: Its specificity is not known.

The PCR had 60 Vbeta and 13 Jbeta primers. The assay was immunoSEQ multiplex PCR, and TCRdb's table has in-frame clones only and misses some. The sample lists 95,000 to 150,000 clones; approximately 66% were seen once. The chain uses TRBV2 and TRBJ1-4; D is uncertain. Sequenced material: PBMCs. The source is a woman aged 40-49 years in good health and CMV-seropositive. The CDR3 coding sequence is TGTGCCAGCAGTGAAGGTTCTTTAATTGAAAAACTGTTTTTT. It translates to CASSEGSLIEKLFF.